The rows below give T cell receptor beta chains drawn from one sample of a study of T-cell reconstitution after alpha-beta-depleted transplantation in children. TCRdb redid the calling of the PCR reads with MiXCR, one entry per CDR3 protein. The data contain approximately 520,000 distinct CDR3 sequences, roughly 33% of them seen just once; the ten biggest clones take up 2% to 2.5%. The material was PBMCs from the stem cell graft donor, obtained from the stem cell graft. These receptor sequences come from a human donor who donated a stem cell graft to a child with aplastic anemia. Each CDR3 is given with its conserved first and last residue. A D gene is named only where the DNA matches it firmly. Clone size is stated in some rows and not others, as once, few, many or a class when expanded.

J: TRBJ2-3
V: TRBV29-1
D: -
size: few
DNA: TGCAGCGTTGCAGACCCAGGGGATACGCAGTATTTT
CDR3: CSVADPGDTQYF

J: TRBJ1-5
V: TRBV3-1
D: -
size: -
DNA: TGTGCCAGCAGCCAAGTTTCCCAACAGCCCCAGCATTTT
CDR3: CASSQVSQQPQHF

J: TRBJ2-1
V: TRBV11-2
D: TRBD2
size: -
DNA: TGTGCCAGCAGGCCGACTAGCGCCACGTCCTACAATGAGCAGTTCTTC
CDR3: CASRPTSATSYNEQFF

J: TRBJ2-1
V: TRBV11-1
D: TRBD2
size: few
DNA: TGTGCCAGCAGCCCCGGACCCGGGACTAGCGGGAGTCTGGAGCAGTTCTTC
CDR3: CASSPGPGTSGSLEQFF

J: TRBJ2-1
V: TRBV4-1
D: TRBD2
size: -
DNA: TGCGCCAGCAGCCAAGATAGCGGGATATTGGATGAGCAGTTCTTC
CDR3: CASSQDSGILDEQFF

J: TRBJ1-2
V: TRBV7-2
D: TRBD1
size: few
DNA: TGTGCCAGCAGCTTGGGACAGGTCTTTAACTATGGCTACACCTTC
CDR3: CASSLGQVFNYGYTF

J: TRBJ1-4
V: TRBV28
D: TRBD1
size: few
DNA: TGTGCCAGTCAAGGGGGGACAGCCGGGGAAAAACTGTTTTTT
CDR3: CASQGGTAGEKLFF

J: TRBJ2-1
V: TRBV6-5
D: TRBD2
size: few
DNA: TGTGCCAGCAGTTACGAGACGACTAGCGGGAGTTCCTACAATGAGCAGTTCTTC
CDR3: CASSYETTSGSSYNEQFF

J: TRBJ2-2
V: TRBV7-2
D: -
size: few
DNA: TGTGCCAGCAGCTCTAGGCGGGGGCCCACCGGGGAGCTGTTTTTT
CDR3: CASSSRRGPTGELFF

J: TRBJ1-2
V: TRBV29-1
D: -
size: -
DNA: TGCAGCGTTGGTTTCGCTAACTATGGCTACACCTTC
CDR3: CSVGFANYGYTF

J: TRBJ1-1
V: TRBV6-2/TRBV6-3
D: -
size: few
DNA: TGTGCCAGCAGCTCAATCTCTTGGGCCACTGAAGCTTTCTTT
CDR3: CASSSISWATEAFF

J: TRBJ2-1
V: TRBV11-1
D: TRBD2
size: -
DNA: TGTGCCAGCAGCTTAGGTAGCGGGGGGTTCGCGGAGCAGTTCTTC
CDR3: CASSLGSGGFAEQFF

J: TRBJ2-5
V: TRBV7-9
D: TRBD2
size: few
DNA: TGTGCCAGCAGCTCACGCGGGAGTAGGGTCGGAGAGACCCAGTACTTC
CDR3: CASSSRGSRVGETQYF

J: TRBJ1-4
V: TRBV23-1
D: -
size: -
DNA: TGCGCCAGCAGTCAAGCGCCAGGGGATACTAATGAAAAACTGTTTTTT
CDR3: CASSQAPGDTNEKLFF

J: TRBJ2-5
V: TRBV5-1
D: TRBD2
size: -
DNA: TGCGCCAGCAGCTTCAGGACTAGCGGGAGTTTTCAAGAGACCCAGTACTTC
CDR3: CASSFRTSGSFQETQYF

J: TRBJ2-7
V: TRBV6-6
D: -
size: -
DNA: TGTGCCAGCAGGGATCCCAAGGCCGAGCAGTACTTC
CDR3: CASRDPKAEQYF

J: TRBJ1-4
V: TRBV2
D: -
size: -
DNA: TGTGCCAGCAGTGAGGTGTCGGCAACTAATGAAAAACTGTTTTTT
CDR3: CASSEVSATNEKLFF

J: TRBJ1-3
V: TRBV6-5
D: TRBD1
size: -
DNA: TGTGCCAGCAGTTACGCCCCAGGGGGCCTTGGAAACACCATATATTTT
CDR3: CASSYAPGGLGNTIYF

J: TRBJ1-1
V: TRBV21-1
D: -
size: -
DNA: TGTGCCAGCAGCAAAGGGGGGCGGCGTTTTGAATGTATAGCTTTCTTT
CDR3: CASSKGGRRFECIAFF

J: TRBJ1-2
V: TRBV14
D: -
size: -
DNA: TGTGCCAGCAGCCGCAACCTGCCCGGGACATCCACACCCAACTTC
CDR3: CASSRNLPGTSTPNF

J: TRBJ1-1
V: TRBV12-3/TRBV12-4
D: -
size: -
DNA: TGTGCCAGCAGTCCCGGAGGTCCTATTGAAGCTTTCTTT
CDR3: CASSPGGPIEAFF

J: TRBJ2-5
V: TRBV11-2
D: TRBD1
size: -
DNA: TGTGCCAGCAGCTTCGGGACAGGTGCTGAGACCCAGTACTTC
CDR3: CASSFGTGAETQYF

J: TRBJ1-2
V: TRBV4-3
D: -
size: -
DNA: TGCGCCAGCAGCCAAGTTCCAGGGAGGGACTATGGCTACACCTTC
CDR3: CASSQVPGRDYGYTF

J: TRBJ1-1
V: TRBV20-1
D: TRBD1
size: many
DNA: TGCAGTGGGCCGGGACAGGGTTACCTCTTGAACACTGAAGCTTTCTTT
CDR3: CSGPGQGYLLNTEAFF

J: TRBJ1-1
V: TRBV30
D: TRBD1
size: once
DNA: TGTGCCTGGGCCTTCGGAATACAGGGGGCTGGCACTGAAGCTTTCTTT
CDR3: CAWAFGIQGAGTEAFF

J: TRBJ2-1
V: TRBV7-8
D: TRBD2
size: -
DNA: TGTGCCAGCAGCCCTGGGGTAGCGGGAGGGCCCGGTGAGCAGTTCTTC
CDR3: CASSPGVAGGPGEQFF

J: TRBJ1-1
V: TRBV6-5
D: -
size: few
DNA: TGTGCCAGCAGTCGAGGAGGGAATGCTTTCTTT
CDR3: CASSRGGNAFF

J: TRBJ2-1
V: TRBV7-6
D: TRBD2
size: -
DNA: TGTGCCAGCAGCCCAGGGACTAGCGGGAGTATCTCCAATGAGCAGTTCTTC
CDR3: CASSPGTSGSISNEQFF

J: TRBJ1-2
V: TRBV28
D: TRBD1
size: -
DNA: TGTGCCAGCACTTTGACAGGGGCAGTGGGTGGCTACACCTTC
CDR3: CASTLTGAVGGYTF

J: TRBJ1-1
V: TRBV6-5
D: -
size: -
DNA: TGTGCCAGCAGTTACGTTGCAGGCGAAGACACTGAAGCTTTCTTT
CDR3: CASSYVAGEDTEAFF

J: TRBJ1-2
V: TRBV7-2
D: -
size: few
DNA: TGTGCCAGCAGCTTAGGTCACCCTACCATCTATGGCTACACCTTC
CDR3: CASSLGHPTIYGYTF

J: TRBJ1-5
V: TRBV7-3
D: TRBD1
size: -
DNA: TGTGCCAGCAGCTTGACAGGGGGTAGTCAGCCCCAGCATTTT
CDR3: CASSLTGGSQPQHF

J: TRBJ1-2
V: TRBV6-5
D: TRBD1
size: few
DNA: TGTGCCAGCAGTACGCTACAGGGGTCTAACTATGGCTACACCTTC
CDR3: CASSTLQGSNYGYTF